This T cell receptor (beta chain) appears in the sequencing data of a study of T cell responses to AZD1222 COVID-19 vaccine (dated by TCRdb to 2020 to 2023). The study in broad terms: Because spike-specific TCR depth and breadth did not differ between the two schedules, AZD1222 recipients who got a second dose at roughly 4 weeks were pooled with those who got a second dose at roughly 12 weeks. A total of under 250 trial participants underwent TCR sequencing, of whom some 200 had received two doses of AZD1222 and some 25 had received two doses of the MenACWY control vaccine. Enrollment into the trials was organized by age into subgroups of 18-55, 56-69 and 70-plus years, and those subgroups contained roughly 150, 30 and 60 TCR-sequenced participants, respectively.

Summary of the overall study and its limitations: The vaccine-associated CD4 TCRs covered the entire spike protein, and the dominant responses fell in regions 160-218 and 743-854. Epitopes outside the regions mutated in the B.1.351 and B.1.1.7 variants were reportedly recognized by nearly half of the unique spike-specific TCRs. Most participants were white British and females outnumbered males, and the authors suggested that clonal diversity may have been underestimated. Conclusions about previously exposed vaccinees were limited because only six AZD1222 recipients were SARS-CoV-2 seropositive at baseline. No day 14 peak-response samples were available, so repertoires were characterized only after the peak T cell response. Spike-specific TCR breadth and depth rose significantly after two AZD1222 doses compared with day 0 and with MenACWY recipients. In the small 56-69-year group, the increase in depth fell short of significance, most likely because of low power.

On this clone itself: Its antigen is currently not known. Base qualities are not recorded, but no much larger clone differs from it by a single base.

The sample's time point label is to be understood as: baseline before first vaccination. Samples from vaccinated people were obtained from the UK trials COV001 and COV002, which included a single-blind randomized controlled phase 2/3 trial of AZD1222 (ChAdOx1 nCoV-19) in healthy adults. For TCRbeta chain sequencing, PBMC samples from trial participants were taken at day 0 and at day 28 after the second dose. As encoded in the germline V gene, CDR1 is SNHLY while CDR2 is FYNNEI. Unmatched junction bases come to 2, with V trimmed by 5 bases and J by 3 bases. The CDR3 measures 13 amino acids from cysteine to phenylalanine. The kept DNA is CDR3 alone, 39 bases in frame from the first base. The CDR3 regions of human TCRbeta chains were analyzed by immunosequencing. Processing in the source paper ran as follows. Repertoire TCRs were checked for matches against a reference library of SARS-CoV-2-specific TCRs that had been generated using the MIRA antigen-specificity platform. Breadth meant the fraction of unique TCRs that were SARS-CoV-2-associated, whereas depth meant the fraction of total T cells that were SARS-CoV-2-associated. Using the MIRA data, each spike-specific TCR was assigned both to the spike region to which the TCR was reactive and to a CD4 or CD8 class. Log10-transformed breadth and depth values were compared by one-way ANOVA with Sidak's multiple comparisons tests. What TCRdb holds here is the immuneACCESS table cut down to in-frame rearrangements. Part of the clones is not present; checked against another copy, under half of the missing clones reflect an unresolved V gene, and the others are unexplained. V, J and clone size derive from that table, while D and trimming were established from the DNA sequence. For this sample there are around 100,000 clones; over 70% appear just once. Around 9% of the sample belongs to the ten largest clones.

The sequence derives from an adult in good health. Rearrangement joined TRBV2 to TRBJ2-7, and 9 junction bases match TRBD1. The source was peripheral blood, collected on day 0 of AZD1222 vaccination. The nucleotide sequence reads TGTGCCAGCAGTATGGGACAGGGCTACGAGCAGTACTTC. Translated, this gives CASSMGQGYEQYF.